Given below is one T cell receptor beta chain in context. The antigen remains unidentified. The sample comes from a study of blood T cells in healthy people across ages. CDR3 length: 15 residues. CDR1 SGHAT and CDR2 FQNNGV come from the germline V gene. With 2 bases removed from V and 6 bases from J, the gap between germline ends came to 15 bases. With a J-beta primer mix and a sample-barcoded 5' primer, a second PCR ran about 6 to 11 cycles. Each cDNA molecule was tagged by a template-switch adaptor with 12 random nucleotides. MiXCR, applied by TCRdb to the 5' RACE reads, yields one record per CDR3 protein. The sample has 1.5 million to 2 million distinct CDR3 sequences; about 28% are singletons. Study outcomes and limitations: Compared with aged donors, long-lived donors showed fewer expanded clones, suggesting selection. Among T cells, TCR beta diversity per million cells dropped roughly linearly as age rose.

The J gene is TRBJ2-3, the V gene TRBV11-2; no clear D. This receptor was taken from a woman in her 30s in good health. Sequencing was done on a sample of blood. DNA of the CDR3: TGTGCCAGCAGCTTATCTGGCGGATCCGGGGATACGCAGTATTTT. It translates to CASSLSGGSGDTQYF.